These 18 T cell receptor beta chains came from one sample sequenced in a study of blood T cell repertoires in COVID-19. TCRdb's copy holds only in-frame clones and misses some; the assay was immunoSEQ multiplex PCR. The sample has 400,000 to 500,000 clones, approximately 88% seen once. Sequencing was performed on PBMCs or T cells enriched from blood (not recorded which). The receptors were sampled from a woman aged 40-49 years who had recovered from COVID-19.

The chain recombines TRBV5-1 with TRBJ2-7; 7 nucleotides match TRBD1. The CDR3 covers 14 residues. The V gene's germline CDR1 is SGHRS and CDR2 YFSETQ. V dropped 4 bases and J dropped 7; count of bases not matched to a gene: 11. CDR3 protein: CASSPGTDPKEQYF. DNA of the CDR3: TGCGCCAGCAGCCCTGGGACAGACCCTAAGGAGCAGTACTTC.

This chain joins TRBV18 and TRBJ2-5; tentative D call: TRBD2 (6 bases). Germline V CDR1 and CDR2: KGHSH, LQKENI. The CDR3 is made up of 15 amino acids. V was cut by 2 bases and J by 5 bases, with 15 bases left in between. The CDR3 nucleotides are TGTGCCAGCTCACCAGGAGGGTCGCTGTCGGAGACCCAGTACTTC. This translates into CASSPGGSLSETQYF.

The chain combines TRBV12-5 with TRBJ1-5; maybe TRBD1 (5 bases). Germline V lookup: CDR1 LGHNT, CDR2 FRNRAP. Trimming took off 1 base at V and 3 bases at J, with 10 bases between the two ends. This CDR3 contains 15 residues. The CDR3 is CASGLGDSFNQPQHF. DNA for the CDR3: TGTGCTAGTGGTTTGGGTGACAGCTTCAATCAGCCCCAGCATTTT.

This chain uses TRBV4-2 with TRBJ1-1; 7 nucleotides align to TRBD1. The length of the CDR3 is 15 residues. V was clipped by 4 bases and J by 2 bases; unmatched bases: 7. CDR1 and CDR2 (germline): LGHNA, YNFKEQ. CDR3 in amino acids: CASSPSTGVNTEAFF. CDR3 bases: TGTGCCAGCAGCCCTAGCACAGGGGTCAACACTGAAGCTTTCTTT.

This chain links TRBV7-9 with TRBJ1-2, with 7 bases identical to TRBD1. CDR1 is SEHNR, CDR2 FQNEAQ, per germline (reference sequence). The V and J ends lost 6 bases and 6 bases, in that order; junction bases with no gene match: 4. The CDR3 loop spans 12 amino acids. CDR3 residues: CASRLTGNGYTF. DNA for the CDR3: TGTGCCAGCAGGTTGACAGGGAATGGCTACACCTTC.

V usage is TRBV7-9 and J usage is TRBJ1-1, with 9 bases that match TRBD1. The CDR3 spans 15 residues. Germline values: CDR1 SEHNR, CDR2 FQNEAQ (reference sequence). J was trimmed by 1 base and V by 4 bases; bases with no gene match: 4. The CDR3 DNA follows: TGTGCCAGCAGCTCGGGACAGGGTGGGAACACTGAAGCTTTCTTT. Its translation is CASSSGQGGNTEAFF.

This chain uses TRBV19 with TRBJ2-7; 8 bases align to TRBD1. CDR1 is LNHDA and CDR2 is SQIVND in the germline V gene (reference sequence). V trimming: 5 bases; J trimming: 9 bases; junction bases outside the gene matches: 30. The CDR3 covers 20 residues. CDR3 sequence reads: CASSSPLGTGLSAREAGQYF. The CDR3 DNA is TGTGCCAGTAGTTCCCCTCTTGGGACAGGCCTTTCGGCGCGGGAAGCAGGGCAGTACTTC.

This rearrangement joins TRBV7-9 to TRBJ2-4; D ambiguous. This CDR3 contains 15 residues. Per germline, CDR1 SEHNR and CDR2 FQNEAQ (reference sequence). Trimming removed 4 bases at V and 0 bases at J, with 10 bases between. The CDR3 DNA is TGTGCCAGCAGCTCGTCCCTTATAGCCAAAAACATTCAGTACTTC. It codes for CASSSSLIAKNIQYF. Full variable domain (missing parts from reference TRBV7-9 and TRBJ2-4): DTGVSQNPRHKITKRGQNVTFRCDPISEHNRLYWYRQTLGQGPEFLTYFQNEAQLEKSRLLSDRFSAERPKGSFSTLEIQRTEQGDSAMYLCASSSSLIAKNIQYFGAGTRLSVL.

This chain uses TRBV6-1 with TRBJ2-1; the D is unclear. Germline V gene data show CDR1 as MNHNS and CDR2 as SASEGT. V lost 4 bases and J 0 bases, leaving 10 bases between the germline ends. The CDR3 is 15 residues long. The CDR3 DNA reads TGTGCCAGCAGTGTTCGAGACAACTCCTACAATGAGCAGTTCTTC. Amino acid sequence: CASSVRDNSYNEQFF.

The CDR3 loop is CASSLDLGDQPQHF. The CDR3 coding sequence is TGTGCCAGCAGCTTGGACCTCGGGGATCAGCCCCAGCATTTT. The chain uses TRBV5-5 and TRBJ1-5; unclear D gene. The CDR3 sequence is 14 residues long. Germline V gene data show CDR1 as SGHKS and CDR2 as YYEKEE (reference sequence). The germline V and J ends were trimmed by 0 bases and 5 bases, with 9 bases remaining between them.

V and J are TRBV7-2 and TRBJ2-7, with unresolved D. The germline V gene encodes CDR1 SGHTA and CDR2 FQGNSA. CDR3 length: 13 residues. Trimming cost V 4 bases and J 0 bases, with 7 bases left between them. The CDR3 nucleotides read TGTGCCAGCAGCTCCGTTCCCTCCTACGAGCAGTACTTC. This sequence encodes CASSSVPSYEQYF.

This rearrangement joins TRBV6-5 to TRBJ2-7; tentatively, D is TRBD1 (6 bases). The germline V and J ends were trimmed by 7 bases and 4 bases, with 14 bases remaining between them. The CDR3 consists of 13 residues. The germline V gene encodes CDR1 MNHEY and CDR2 SVGAGI. In DNA form, the CDR3 reads TGTGCCAGCACCCGGGACATCGGGTACGAGCAGTACTTC. The encoded protein is CASTRDIGYEQYF.

This chain joins TRBV10-2 and TRBJ1-5; D unresolved. The CDR3 has 13 residues. V lost 8 bases to trimming and J lost 5 bases, with 13 bases between them. In germline, CDR1 is WSHSY, CDR2 SAAADI. The CDR3 DNA reads as TGCGCCAGCGGAAAAAGAGACTATCAGCCCCAGCATTTT. Protein: CASGKRDYQPQHF.

In DNA, the CDR3 is TGTGCCAGCAGCTTATTCAGGGGGAACTCTGGAAACACCATATATTTT. It is translated as CASSLFRGNSGNTIYF. The chain joins TRBV7-9 to TRBJ1-3, with 7 bases that match TRBD1. CDR1 is SEHNR, CDR2 FQNEAQ, per germline (reference sequence). CDR3 length: 16 amino acids. The V segment lost 2 bases and the J segment 0 bases; nucleotides outside the gene matches: 4. Combining the CDR3 with reference TRBV7-9 and TRBJ1-3 gives the whole variable domain DTGVSQNPRHKITKRGQNVTFRCDPISEHNRLYWYRQTLGQGPEFLTYFQNEAQLEKSRLLSDRFSAERPKGSFSTLEIQRTEQGDSAMYLCASSLFRGNSGNTIYFGEGSWLTVV.

The V call is TRBV10-3, the J call TRBJ1-6, with a tentative D call TRBD1 (5 bases). Germline V lookup: CDR1 ENHRY, CDR2 SYGVKD. CDR3 length equals 15 residues. Trimming took off 0 bases at V and 7 bases at J, with 10 bases between the two ends. Here the CDR3 reads CAISESSRQNSPLHF. The CDR3 nucleotides read TGTGCCATCAGTGAGTCCAGCAGACAGAATTCACCCCTCCACTTT.

The V call is TRBV18, the J call TRBJ2-5; TRBD1 agrees at 8 bases. In germline, CDR1 is KGHSH, CDR2 LQKENI. This CDR3 region has 17 residues. Trimming removed 3 bases from V and 1 base from J; junction bases left unmatched: 10. The CDR3 reads CASSPVVADRAQETQYF. The CDR3 nucleotides read TGTGCCAGCTCACCGGTGGTGGCGGACAGGGCCCAAGAGACCCAGTACTTC.

V and J are TRBV11-3 and TRBJ2-2, with 8 bases that match TRBD2. The CDR3 extends over 16 amino acids. Germline CDR1 is SGHNT and CDR2 is YENEEA. V dropped 4 bases and J dropped 1; count of bases not matched to a gene: 5. Here the CDR3 reads CASSYSGSMNTGELFF. CDR3 in DNA: TGTGCCAGCAGCTACAGCGGGAGCATGAACACCGGGGAGCTGTTTTTT. The full variable domain, in which reference TRBV11-3 and TRBJ2-2 provide the parts outside the CDR3, is EAGVVQSPRYKIIEKKQPVAFWCNPISGHNTLYWYLQNLGQGPELLIRYENEEAVDDSQLPKDRFSAERLKGVDSTLKIQPAELGDSAVYLCASSYSGSMNTGELFFGEGSRLTVL.

The V call is TRBV12-5, the J call TRBJ2-5; D uncertain. In germline, CDR1 is LGHNT, CDR2 FRNRAP. The CDR3 is 13 residues long. V lost 5 bases to trimming and J lost 5 bases, with 12 bases between them. DNA for the CDR3: TGTGCTAGTGGTCCTTCAACCGGGGAGACCCAGTACTTC. Its protein is CASGPSTGETQYF.